This passage covers 8 T cell receptor beta chains from one sample sequenced in a study of T cell repertoires in cytomegalovirus infection. TCRdb analysed the reads with MiXCR anew, one entry per CDR3 protein. The sample yields approximately 500,000 distinct CDR3 sequences, approximately 15% seen once. Sequencing was done on a sample of CD8+ T cells from PBMCs. The receptors were sampled from a human donor in good health (CMV status not recorded). Some clones in this sample may be carry-over from other donors' samples.

This clonotype came up a few times. This chain links TRBV28 with TRBJ2-3; possibly TRBD1 for D (6 bases). With 8 bases removed from V and 1 base from J, the gap between germline ends came to 13 bases. The germline V gene has CDR1 MDHEN and CDR2 SYDVKM. The CDR3 has 14 residues. CDR3: CASCKEGGTDTQYF. The CDR3 nucleotides read TGTGCCAGCTGCAAAGAGGGGGGCACAGATACGCAGTATTTT. Together with reference TRBV28 and TRBJ2-3, the CDR3 gives the full variable domain: DVKVTQSSRYLVKRTGEKVFLECVQDMDHENMFWYRQDPGLGLRLIYFSYDVKMKEKGDIPEGYSVSREKKERFSLILESASTNQTSMYLCASCKEGGTDTQYFGPGTRLTVL.

The chain has TRBV20-1 and TRBJ2-7; 10 bases are a match to TRBD2. J gave up 2 bases and V 2 bases, and 15 bases lay outside the gene matches. The CDR3 has 18 residues. Germline V lookup: CDR1 DFQATT, CDR2 SNEGSKA (reference sequence). CDR3 protein: CSARIWPSGSVFPYEQYF. The CDR3 DNA follows: TGCAGTGCTAGAATTTGGCCTAGCGGGAGTGTTTTCCCCTACGAGCAGTACTTC.

The chain uses TRBV6-4 and TRBJ1-6; D gene unclear. V dropped 3 bases and J dropped 6 bases, with 12 bases sitting between them. Germline V CDR1 and CDR2: MRHNA, SNTAGT. The CDR3 sequence is 15 residues long. The chain's CDR3 is CASSERQALNSPLHF. Written as DNA, the CDR3 is TGTGCCAGCAGTGAGAGGCAGGCGCTTAATTCACCCCTCCACTTT.

This clonotype appeared many times. The chain uses TRBV7-9 and TRBJ1-5; TRBD1 matches at 8 bases. Per germline, CDR1 SEHNR and CDR2 FQNEAQ (reference sequence). The ends lost 4 bases at V and 6 bases at J; junction bases unmatched: 5. The CDR3 contains 14 residues. The CDR3 nucleotides read TGTGCCAGCAGCTCCAATCAGGGGGCTCAGCCCCAGCATTTT. It encodes CASSSNQGAQPQHF.

The rearrangement uses TRBV20-1 and TRBJ1-5; D gene uncertain. This CDR3 spans 14 amino acids. The ends were cut back, 1 base at V and 1 base at J, with 8 bases in the middle. Germline values: CDR1 DFQATT, CDR2 SNEGSKA (reference sequence). CDR3 residues: CSARGLGSNQPQHF. CDR3 nucleotide sequence: TGCAGTGCTAGAGGCCTTGGGAGCAATCAGCCCCAGCATTTT.

This clonotype came up many times. The junction departs from germline at one end; a sequencing error may be responsible. This chain uses TRBV4-1 with TRBJ2-7; 13 bases map to TRBD2. Germline CDR1 MGHRA, CDR2 YSYEKL. The CDR3 covers 15 residues. The CDR3 DNA reads TGTGCCAGCAGCCAAGGACTAGCGGGAGCTTACGAGCAGTACTTC. This codes for CASSQGLAGAYEQYF.

The chain combines TRBV27 with TRBJ1-1; D uncertain. The CDR3 is 13 amino acids. CDR1 and CDR2 from the germline V gene are MNHEY and SMNVEV (reference sequence). The V end lost 5 bases, the J end lost 5 bases, and 12 bases lay between the germline ends. The CDR3 reads CASSTKLGTEAFF. CDR3 nucleotide sequence: TGTGCCAGCAGTACAAAGTTGGGTACTGAAGCTTTCTTT.

This clonotype was picked up many times. V is TRBV7-2 and J is TRBJ2-7, with a tentative D call TRBD2 (5 bases). Germline V gene data show CDR1 as SGHTA and CDR2 as FQGNSA. V lost 5 bases and J 3 bases, leaving 23 bases between the germline ends. The CDR3 has 17 amino acids. CDR3 coding DNA: TGTGCCAGCAGCCCTGTTATGGCCGGTAGCGCTAACTACGAGCAGTACTTC. Amino acids: CASSPVMAGSANYEQYF.